This is a list of T cell receptor beta chains from one sample in a study of T cell changes during pregnancy in multiple sclerosis. TCRdb's copy holds only in-frame clones and misses some; the assay was immunoSEQ multiplex PCR. The sample lists 90,000 or so clones; around 93% were seen once. Sequences were derived from peripheral blood, sampled in the first trimester of pregnancy. These TCRs come from a female donor in good health, enrolled as a control in a pregnancy study. CDR3s include the opening cysteine and the closing phenylalanine or tryptophan. The D gene is left open where the match is weak.

d_call j_call v_call cdr3_aa cdr3_nt
TRBD1 TRBJ2-5 TRBV4-2 CASSQDRGGKETQYF TGTGCCAGCAGCCAAGATCGAGGGGGCAAAGAGACCCAGTACTTC
TRBD2 TRBJ2-1 TRBV14 CASSHEAGGGNEQFF TGTGCCAGCAGCCACGAAGCGGGGGGGGGCAATGAGCAGTTCTTC
TRBD2 TRBJ2-1 TRBV13 CASSPGRAVDEQFF TGTGCCAGCAGCCCTGGGAGGGCTGTAGATGAGCAGTTCTTC
TRBD2 TRBJ2-7 TRBV19 CASSPKAGGSYEQYF TGTGCCAGTAGCCCCAAAGCGGGGGGTTCCTACGAGCAGTACTTC
- TRBJ1-6 TRBV28 CASSTGTTLWSPLHF TGTGCCAGCAGTACAGGGACAACCCTGTGGTCACCCCTCCACTTT
- TRBJ1-1 TRBV7-9 CASSLAGGVGAFF TGTGCCAGCAGCTTAGCTGGCGGCGTTGGAGCTTTCTTT
- TRBJ1-4 TRBV7-9 CAIKTQGTNEKLFF TGTGCCATCAAAACCCAGGGAACTAATGAAAAACTGTTTTTT
TRBD2 TRBJ2-7 TRBV5-1 CASSLGGGFYEQYF TGCGCCAGCAGCTTGGGCGGGGGGTTCTACGAGCAGTACTTC
- TRBJ1-4 TRBV27 CASSSAYLATYEKLFF TGTGCCAGCAGTTCCGCATACCTAGCCACCTATGAAAAACTGTTTTTT
TRBD1 TRBJ1-2 TRBV2 CASSEVGQGARYGYTF TGTGCCAGCAGTGAAGTCGGACAGGGGGCCCGCTATGGCTACACCTTC
- TRBJ2-7 TRBV5-4 CASSGGGSRSSYEQYF TGTGCCAGCAGCGGGGGAGGTAGTAGGAGCTCCTACGAGCAGTACTTC
TRBD2 TRBJ2-5 TRBV2 CASRTSGGEETQYF TGTGCCAGCAGGACTAGCGGGGGAGAAGAGACCCAGTACTTC
- TRBJ1-2 TRBV6-5 CASSSRDPQGSYGYTF TGTGCCAGCAGTTCCCGGGACCCACAGGGCAGCTATGGCTACACCTTC
TRBD1 TRBJ1-4 TRBV9 CASSAWTGSNEKLFF TGTGCCAGCAGCGCTTGGACAGGCTCTAATGAAAAACTGTTTTTT